A single sample gave rise to the 20 T cell receptor beta chains below, sequenced in a study of blood T cell repertoires in COVID-19. Repertoires were generated with immunoSEQ multiplex PCR, while TCRdb's copy carries only in-frame clones and drops some. This sample has a few hundred thousand clones; roughly 85% occur once, and the top ten carry around 10%. The sequencing sample was made of peripheral blood. Receptor source: a woman in her 70s with acute or convalescent COVID-19.

V is TRBV6-5 and J is TRBJ2-1; perhaps TRBD2 as D (7 bases). Germline CDR1 reads MNHEY; CDR2 reads SVGAGI. Trimming took off 0 bases at V and 5 bases at J, with 14 bases between the two ends. The CDR3 contains 16 residues. The CDR3 nucleotides are TGTGCCAGCAGTTACTCGAGGGGGGGGCGAAACAATGAGCAGTTCTTC. This gives the protein CASSYSRGGRNNEQFF.

This chain connects TRBV7-3 to TRBJ2-5, with D possibly being TRBD1 (8 bases). Germline CDR1 is SGHTA and CDR2 is FQGTGA. Deletions cut 11 bases from V and 5 bases from J, with 30 bases between. CDR3 size: 17 residues. The CDR3 sequence is CARREGRDRLERETQYF. The CDR3 DNA reads TGTGCCCGGCGAGAGGGGAGGGACAGGCTCGAAAGGGAGACCCAGTACTTC.

The chain links TRBV7-2 to TRBJ2-1; tentatively, D is TRBD2 (5 bases). V lost 3 bases and J 6 bases, leaving 12 bases between the germline ends. In germline, CDR1 is SGHTA, CDR2 FQGNSA. The CDR3 is 14 residues long. The CDR3 protein is CASSFGLSSNEQFF. The CDR3 region has the DNA TGTGCCAGCAGCTTCGGACTTTCTAGCAATGAGCAGTTCTTC. Combining the CDR3 with reference TRBV7-2 and TRBJ2-1 gives the whole variable domain GAGVSQSPSNKVTEKGKDVELRCDPISGHTALYWYRQSLGQGLEFLIYFQGNSAPDKSGLPSDRFSAERTGGSVSTLTIQRTQQEDSAVYLCASSFGLSSNEQFFGPGTRLTVL.

This sequence joins TRBV11-2 and TRBJ1-2; D gene uncertain. Trimming left V 5 bases short and J 7 bases short, with 17 bases between. The CDR3 sequence is 14 residues long. Germline CDR1 reads SGHAT; CDR2 reads FQNNGV. CDR3 protein: CASSVSSGIVGYTF. The CDR3 DNA is TGTGCCAGCAGCGTCTCCTCGGGGATCGTTGGCTACACCTTC.

This clone has a single count. V usage is TRBV3-1 (or the pseudogene TRBV3-2) and J usage is TRBJ1-1, with D tentatively TRBD1 (5 bases). Germline CDR1 and CDR2: LGHDT and YNNKEL (reference sequence). This CDR3 has 16 residues. V lost 4 bases and J lost 3, with 18 bases in between. The CDR3 nucleotides read TGTGCCAGCAGCCGACTTCAGACAGTTCAACACACTGAAGCTTTCTTT. Translated, it gives CASSRLQTVQHTEAFF.

The chain joins TRBV5-1 to TRBJ2-3; 8 positions agree with TRBD2. CDR3 length: 15 amino acids. With 4 bases clipped from V and 4 bases from J, the junction kept 8 bases outside the gene matches. Germline-derived CDR1 and CDR2 are SGHRS and YFSETQ. The CDR3 nucleotides read TGCGCCAGCAGCCCCGGAGCGGGGGCTCCAGATACGCAGTATTTT. This codes for CASSPGAGAPDTQYF.

The chain recombines TRBV5-6 with TRBJ1-1; 11 bases fit TRBD1. CDR1 and CDR2 from the germline V gene are SGHDT and YYEEEE. The trim removed 7 bases at V and 4 bases at J, leaving 9 bases unmatched. The CDR3 is 15 amino acids. CDR3 region: CASAGTGGRGTEAFF. The DNA for the CDR3 is TGTGCCAGCGCCGGGACAGGGGGTCGCGGCACTGAAGCTTTCTTT.

The gene calls are TRBV19 and TRBJ1-2; perhaps TRBD1 as D (5 bases). V was pared by 3 bases and J by 2 bases, with 16 bases between. CDR1 is LNHDA, CDR2 SQIVND, per germline (reference sequence). This CDR3 has 16 residues. DNA for the CDR3: TGTGCCAGTAGTATTAATGGGGCGGACCGAAACTATGGCTACACCTTC. This encodes CASSINGADRNYGYTF.

The count of this clone is one. The chain couples TRBV7-2 to TRBJ1-2, with D unresolved. Germline lookup yields CDR1 SGHTA and CDR2 FQGNSA. This CDR3 spans 12 amino acids. V lost 1 base and J 7 bases, leaving 7 bases between the germline ends. The CDR3 nucleotides are TGTGCCAGCAGCTTAGATATGAGTGGCTACACCTTC. This translates into CASSLDMSGYTF.

The chain carries TRBV7-2 and TRBJ1-2; 8 positions agree with TRBD1. The CDR3 sequence is 14 residues long. The V gene end was trimmed by 3 bases and the J gene end by 6 bases; junction bases not matched to a gene: 6. Per germline, CDR1 SGHTA and CDR2 FQGNSA. CDR3 region: CASSFAGTGNGYTF. Here the CDR3 DNA reads TGTGCCAGCAGCTTCGCCGGGACAGGAAATGGCTACACCTTC.

The chain has TRBV5-6 and TRBJ1-2; TRBD1 aligns across 12 bases. The CDR3 extends over 16 amino acids. V shed 3 bases, J shed 8 bases, and the junction held 11 bases outside the gene matches. Per the germline V gene, CDR1 is SGHDT and CDR2 is YYEEEE. The CDR3 here is CASSYTPGQGARGYTF. In nucleotides, the CDR3 is TGTGCCAGCAGCTACACCCCGGGACAGGGGGCGCGGGGCTACACCTTC.

The chain uses TRBV25-1 and TRBJ2-1, with 7 bases aligning to TRBD2. V gave up 2 bases and J gave up 4 bases; unmatched junction bases: 2. The CDR3 consists of 14 residues. Germline assignment: CDR1 MGHDK and CDR2 SYGVNS. CDR3 protein: CASSEPRGYNEQFF. Here the CDR3 DNA reads TGTGCCAGCAGTGAACCGCGGGGGTACAATGAGCAGTTCTTC.

The DNA for the CDR3 is TGTGCCAGTAGTCCCCGGGACACGGACGAGCAGTACTTC. Translated, it gives CASSPRDTDEQYF. The V call is TRBV19, the J call TRBJ2-7; D may be TRBD1 (6 bases). The V end lost 5 bases, the J end lost 5 bases, and 13 bases lay between the germline ends. The CDR3 runs to 13 residues. Germline values: CDR1 LNHDA, CDR2 SQIVND (reference sequence).

This rearrangement joins TRBV18 to TRBJ1-1; D ambiguous. V lost 5 bases, J lost 2 bases, and 6 bases lay in between. CDR1 KGHSH and CDR2 LQKENI come from the germline V gene. This CDR3 spans 12 amino acids. As DNA, the CDR3 is TGTGCCAGCTCAGCGGGAAACACTGAAGCTTTCTTT. Protein product: CASSAGNTEAFF.

This clone was observed a single time. The chain couples TRBV5-1 to TRBJ2-5, with 7 positions matching TRBD1. Germline-derived CDR1 and CDR2 are SGHRS and YFSETQ. This CDR3 region has 15 residues. V was pared by 5 bases and J by 5 bases, with 12 bases of the junction left unmatched. This CDR3 is CASSKVTGILETQYF. The CDR3 coding sequence is TGCGCCAGCAGTAAGGTGACAGGGATCTTGGAGACCCAGTACTTC.

The chain links TRBV5-1 to TRBJ2-5, with 8 nucleotides matching TRBD2. Trimming took 0 bases from V and 2 from J; bases not matched to a gene: 9. The CDR3 covers 17 residues. CDR1 and CDR2 from the germline V gene are SGHRS and YFSETQ. CDR3 amino acids: CASSLAYAASGQETQYF. The DNA of the CDR3 is TGCGCCAGCAGCTTGGCCTACGCGGCTAGCGGGCAAGAGACCCAGTACTTC.

J is TRBJ1-5 and V is TRBV5-1; D is undetermined. The V end was cut by 4 bases, the J end by 4 bases, with 18 bases between. The CDR3 is made up of 16 amino acids. CDR1 and CDR2 (germline): SGHRS, YFSETQ. The CDR3 bases are TGCGCCAGCAGCCGTGGGGAGGCCCGAGAGAATCAGCCCCAGCATTTT. Translating it yields CASSRGEARENQPQHF.

The V gene is TRBV3-1 (or the pseudogene TRBV3-2), the J gene TRBJ2-5; D is unclear. The CDR3 extends over 13 amino acids. V was pared by 3 bases and J by 4 bases, with 9 bases between. CDR1 and CDR2 (germline): LGHDT, YNNKEL (reference sequence). The CDR3 spells CASSQSSSETQYF. The DNA of the CDR3 is TGTGCCAGCAGCCAGTCAAGCTCAGAGACCCAGTACTTC.

The chain combines TRBV5-1 with TRBJ1-1; D call uncertain. With 0 bases removed from V and 4 bases from J, the gap between germline ends came to 7 bases. Looked up from germline, CDR1 is SGHRS and CDR2 is YFSETQ. This CDR3 is built from 13 residues. The CDR3 loop reads CASSLGESTEAFF. In nucleotides, the CDR3 is TGCGCCAGCAGCTTGGGGGAGAGCACTGAAGCTTTCTTT.

The V gene is TRBV30, the J gene TRBJ1-2, with D unresolved. V shed 0 bases and J shed 8 bases, with 10 bases lying between them. This CDR3 comprises 12 residues. CDR1 and CDR2 from the germline V gene are GTSNPN and SVGIG (reference sequence). CDR3 coding DNA: TGTGCCTGGAGTGTACATCCGAGGGGCTACACCTTC. Translation gives CAWSVHPRGYTF.